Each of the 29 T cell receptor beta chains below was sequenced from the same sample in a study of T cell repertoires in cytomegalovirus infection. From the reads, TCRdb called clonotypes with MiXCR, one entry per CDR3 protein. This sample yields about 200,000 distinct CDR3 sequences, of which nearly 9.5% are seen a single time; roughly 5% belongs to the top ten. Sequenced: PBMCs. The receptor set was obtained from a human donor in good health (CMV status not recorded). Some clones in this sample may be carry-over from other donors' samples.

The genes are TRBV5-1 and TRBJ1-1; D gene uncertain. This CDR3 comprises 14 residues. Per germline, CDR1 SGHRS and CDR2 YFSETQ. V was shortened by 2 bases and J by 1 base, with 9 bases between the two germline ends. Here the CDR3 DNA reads TGCGCCAGCAGCTTAAACTCAGCGAACACTGAAGCTTTCTTT. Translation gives CASSLNSANTEAFF.

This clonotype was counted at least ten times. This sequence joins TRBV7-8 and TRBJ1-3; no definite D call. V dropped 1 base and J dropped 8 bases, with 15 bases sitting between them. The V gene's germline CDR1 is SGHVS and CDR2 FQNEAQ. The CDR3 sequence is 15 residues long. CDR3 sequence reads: CASSLDEGFVDTIYF. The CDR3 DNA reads TGTGCCAGCAGCTTAGACGAGGGATTCGTGGACACCATATATTTT. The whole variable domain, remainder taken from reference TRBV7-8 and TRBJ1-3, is GAGVSQSPRYKVAKRGQDVALRCDPISGHVSLFWYQQALGQGPEFLTYFQNEAQLDKSGLPSDRFFAERPEGSVSTLKIQRTQQEDSAVYLCASSLDEGFVDTIYFGEGSWLTVV.

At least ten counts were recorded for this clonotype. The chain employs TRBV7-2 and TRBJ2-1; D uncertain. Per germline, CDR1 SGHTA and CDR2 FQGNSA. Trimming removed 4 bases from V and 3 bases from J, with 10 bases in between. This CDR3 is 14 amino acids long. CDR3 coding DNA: TGTGCCAGCAGCTGGGGATCTATCTACAATGAGCAGTTCTTC. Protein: CASSWGSIYNEQFF.

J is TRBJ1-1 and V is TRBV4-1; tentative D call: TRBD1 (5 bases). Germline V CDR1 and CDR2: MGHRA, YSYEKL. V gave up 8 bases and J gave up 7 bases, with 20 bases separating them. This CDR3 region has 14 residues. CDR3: CASVQGELGNEAFF. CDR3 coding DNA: TGCGCCAGCGTTCAGGGAGAGCTGGGGAATGAAGCTTTCTTT.

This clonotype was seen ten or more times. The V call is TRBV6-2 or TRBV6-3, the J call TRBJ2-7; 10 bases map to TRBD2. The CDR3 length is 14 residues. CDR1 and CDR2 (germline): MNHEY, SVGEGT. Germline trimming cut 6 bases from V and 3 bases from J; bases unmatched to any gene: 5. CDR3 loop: CASSSSGGVYEQYF. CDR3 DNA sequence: TGTGCCAGCAGCTCTAGCGGGGGTGTCTACGAGCAGTACTTC.

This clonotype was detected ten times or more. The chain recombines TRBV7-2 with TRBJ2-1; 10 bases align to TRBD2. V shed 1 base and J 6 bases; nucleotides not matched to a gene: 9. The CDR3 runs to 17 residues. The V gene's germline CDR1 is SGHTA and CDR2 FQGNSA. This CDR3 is CASSLGPTAGGGNEQFF. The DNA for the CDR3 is TGTGCCAGCAGCTTAGGACCCACAGCGGGAGGGGGCAATGAGCAGTTCTTC.

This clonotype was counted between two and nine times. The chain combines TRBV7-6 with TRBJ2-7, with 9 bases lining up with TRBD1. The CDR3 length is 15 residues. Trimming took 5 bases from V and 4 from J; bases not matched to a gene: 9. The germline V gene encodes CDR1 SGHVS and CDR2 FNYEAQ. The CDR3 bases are TGTGCCAGCAGCCAAAGCAGGACAGGGGAATACGAGCAGTACTTC. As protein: CASSQSRTGEYEQYF.

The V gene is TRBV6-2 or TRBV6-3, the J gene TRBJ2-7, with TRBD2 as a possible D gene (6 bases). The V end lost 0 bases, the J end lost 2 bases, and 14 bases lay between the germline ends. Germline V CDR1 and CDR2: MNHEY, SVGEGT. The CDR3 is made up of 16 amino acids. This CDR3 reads CASSYSPGGITYEQYF. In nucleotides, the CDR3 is TGTGCCAGCAGTTACTCGCCTGGCGGGATAACCTACGAGCAGTACTTC.

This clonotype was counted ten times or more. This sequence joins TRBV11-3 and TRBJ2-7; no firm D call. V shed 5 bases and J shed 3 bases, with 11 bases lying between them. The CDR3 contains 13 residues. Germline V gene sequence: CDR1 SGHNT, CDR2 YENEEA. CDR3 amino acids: CASSIQENYEQYF. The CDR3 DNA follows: TGTGCCAGCAGCATCCAGGAAAACTACGAGCAGTACTTC.

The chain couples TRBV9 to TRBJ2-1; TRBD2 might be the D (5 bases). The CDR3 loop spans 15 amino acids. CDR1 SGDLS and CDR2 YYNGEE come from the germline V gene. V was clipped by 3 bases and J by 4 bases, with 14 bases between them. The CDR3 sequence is CASSEKAELYNEQFF. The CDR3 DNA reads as TGTGCCAGCAGCGAAAAAGCGGAATTATACAATGAGCAGTTCTTC.

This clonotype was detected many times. The CDR3 sequence: CSARDPGGRGEKLFF. The CDR3 nucleotides are TGCAGTGCTAGAGATCCGGGGGGGCGGGGAGAAAAACTGTTTTTT. V and J are TRBV20-1 and TRBJ1-4; weak D call: TRBD1 (6 bases). The V gene lost 0 bases and the J gene lost 8 bases, with 16 bases spanning the gap. The CDR3 is 15 residues long. CDR1 and CDR2 from the germline V gene are DFQATT and SNEGSKA (reference sequence).

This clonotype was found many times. CDR3 in DNA: TGTGCCAGCAGCTTAGCGGAGGATGTAGCTTTCTTT. This translates into CASSLAEDVAFF. The chain has TRBV7-8 and TRBJ1-1; no firm D call. This CDR3 contains 12 residues. Germline-derived CDR1 and CDR2 are SGHVS and FQNEAQ. Trimming cost V 0 bases and J 10 bases, with 9 bases left between them.

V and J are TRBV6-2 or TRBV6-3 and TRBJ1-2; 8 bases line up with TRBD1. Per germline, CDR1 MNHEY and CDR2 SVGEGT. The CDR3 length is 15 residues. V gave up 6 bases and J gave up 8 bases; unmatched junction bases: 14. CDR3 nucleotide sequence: TGTGCCAGCAGCCTCGTCGGACAGGGAACCATAGGCTACACCTTC. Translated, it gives CASSLVGQGTIGYTF.

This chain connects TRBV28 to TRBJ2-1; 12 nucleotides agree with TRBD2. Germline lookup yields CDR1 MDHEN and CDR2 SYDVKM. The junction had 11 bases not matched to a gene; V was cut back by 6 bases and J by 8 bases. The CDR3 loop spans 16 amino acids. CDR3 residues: CASSRTLAGGRDEQFF. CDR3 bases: TGTGCCAGCAGCCGCACCCTAGCGGGAGGGCGGGATGAGCAGTTCTTC.

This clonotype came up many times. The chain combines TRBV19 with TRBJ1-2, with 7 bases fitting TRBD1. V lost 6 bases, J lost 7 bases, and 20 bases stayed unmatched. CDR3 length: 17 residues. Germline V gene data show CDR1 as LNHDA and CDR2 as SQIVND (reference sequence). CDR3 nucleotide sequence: TGTGCCAGTAGCCGAACGACAGGGTCGACTAGTTTTGGTGGCTACACCTTC. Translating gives CASSRTTGSTSFGGYTF. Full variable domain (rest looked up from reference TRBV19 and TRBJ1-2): DGGITQSPKYLFRKEGQNVTLSCEQNLNHDAMYWYRQDPGQGLRLIYYSQIVNDFQKGDIAEGYSVSREKKESFPLTVTSAQKNPTAFYLCASSRTTGSTSFGGYTFGSGTRLTVV.

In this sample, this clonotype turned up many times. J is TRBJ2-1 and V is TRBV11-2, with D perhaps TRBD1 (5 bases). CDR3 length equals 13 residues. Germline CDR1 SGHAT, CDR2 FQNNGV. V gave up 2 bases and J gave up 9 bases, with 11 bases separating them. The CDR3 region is CASSLRTGREQFF. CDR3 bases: TGTGCCAGCAGCTTACGTACAGGTCGTGAGCAGTTCTTC.

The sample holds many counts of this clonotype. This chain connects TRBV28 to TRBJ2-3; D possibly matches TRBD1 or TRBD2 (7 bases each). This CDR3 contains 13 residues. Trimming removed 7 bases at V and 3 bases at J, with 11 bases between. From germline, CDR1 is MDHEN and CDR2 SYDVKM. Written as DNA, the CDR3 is TGTGCCAGCACCCAGGGGGGGACAGATACGCAGTATTTT. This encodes CASTQGGTDTQYF.

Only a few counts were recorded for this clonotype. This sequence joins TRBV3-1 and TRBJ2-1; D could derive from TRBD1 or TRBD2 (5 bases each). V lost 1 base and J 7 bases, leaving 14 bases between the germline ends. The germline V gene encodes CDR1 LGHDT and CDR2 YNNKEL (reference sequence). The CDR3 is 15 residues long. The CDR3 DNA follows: TGTGCCAGCAGCCAAGGGGCGGGCCCAGGGAATGAGCAGTTCTTC. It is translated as CASSQGAGPGNEQFF.

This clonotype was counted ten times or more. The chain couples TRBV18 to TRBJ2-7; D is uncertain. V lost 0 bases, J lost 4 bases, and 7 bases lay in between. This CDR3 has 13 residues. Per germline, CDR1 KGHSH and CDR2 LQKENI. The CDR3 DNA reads TGTGCCAGCTCACCACCGCAGGAGTACGAGCAGTACTTC. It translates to CASSPPQEYEQYF.

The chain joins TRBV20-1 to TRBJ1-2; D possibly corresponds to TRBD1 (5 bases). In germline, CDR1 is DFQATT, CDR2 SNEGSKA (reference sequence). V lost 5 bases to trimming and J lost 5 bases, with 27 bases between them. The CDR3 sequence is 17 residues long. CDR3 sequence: CSAPRDRSPPGGYGYTF. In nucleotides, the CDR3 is TGCAGTGCTCCCCGGGACCGAAGCCCCCCTGGAGGGTATGGCTACACCTTC.

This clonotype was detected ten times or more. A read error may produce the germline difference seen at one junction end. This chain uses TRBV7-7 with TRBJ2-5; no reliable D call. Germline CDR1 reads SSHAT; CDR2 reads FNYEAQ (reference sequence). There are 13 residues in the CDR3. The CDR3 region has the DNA TGTGCTAGCAGCTCGGAAGCTAGGGAGACCCAGTACTTC. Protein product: CASSSEARETQYF. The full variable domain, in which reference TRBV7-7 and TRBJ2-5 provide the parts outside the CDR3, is GAGVSQSPRYKVTKRGQDVTLRCDPISSHATLYWYQQALGQGPEFLTYFNYEAQPDKSGLPSDRFSAERPEGSISTLTIQRTEQRDSAMYRCASSSEARETQYFGPGTRLLVL.

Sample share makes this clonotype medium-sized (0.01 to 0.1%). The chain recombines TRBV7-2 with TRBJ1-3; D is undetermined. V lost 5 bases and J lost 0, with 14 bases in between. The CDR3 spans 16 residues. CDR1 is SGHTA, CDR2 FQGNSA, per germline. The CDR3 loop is CASSPSLGFSGNTIYF. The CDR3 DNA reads TGTGCCAGCAGCCCGAGTCTGGGGTTCTCTGGAAACACCATATATTTT.

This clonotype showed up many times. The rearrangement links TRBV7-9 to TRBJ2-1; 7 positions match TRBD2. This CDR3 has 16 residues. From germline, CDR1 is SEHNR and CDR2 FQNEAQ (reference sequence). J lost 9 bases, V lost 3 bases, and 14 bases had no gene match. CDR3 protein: CASSFRPAGEGGEQFF. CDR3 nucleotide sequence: TGTGCCAGCAGCTTTAGGCCCGCCGGGGAGGGTGGTGAGCAGTTCTTC.

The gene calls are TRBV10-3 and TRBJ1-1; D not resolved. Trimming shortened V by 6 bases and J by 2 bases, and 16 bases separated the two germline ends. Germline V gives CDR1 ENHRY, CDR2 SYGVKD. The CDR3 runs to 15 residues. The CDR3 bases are TGTGCCATCAGGGAGGGTAGCGGGTCAAACACTGAAGCTTTCTTT. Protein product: CAIREGSGSNTEAFF.

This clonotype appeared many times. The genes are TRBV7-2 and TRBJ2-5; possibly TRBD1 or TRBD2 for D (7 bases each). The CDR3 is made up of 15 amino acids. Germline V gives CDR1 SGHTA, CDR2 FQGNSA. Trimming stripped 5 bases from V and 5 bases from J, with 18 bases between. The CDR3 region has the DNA TGTGCCAGCAGCCCGCAGGGGGGAGGGGCTGAGACCCAGTACTTC. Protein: CASSPQGGGAETQYF.

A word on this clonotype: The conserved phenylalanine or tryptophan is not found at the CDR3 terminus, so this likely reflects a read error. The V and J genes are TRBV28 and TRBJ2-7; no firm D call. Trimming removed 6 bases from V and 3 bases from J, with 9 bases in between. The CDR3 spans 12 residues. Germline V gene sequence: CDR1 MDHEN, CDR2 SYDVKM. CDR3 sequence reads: CASSSSIYEQYL. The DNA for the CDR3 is TGTGCCAGCAGCTCTTCAATCTACGAGCAGTACCTC.

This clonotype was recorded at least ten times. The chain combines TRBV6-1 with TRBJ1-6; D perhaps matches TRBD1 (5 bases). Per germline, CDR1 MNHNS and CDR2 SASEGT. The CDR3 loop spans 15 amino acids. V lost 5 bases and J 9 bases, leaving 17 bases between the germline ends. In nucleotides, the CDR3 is TGTGCCAGCAGTTATAGTCAGGGAGGGCCTTCACCCCTCCACTTT. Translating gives CASSYSQGGPSPLHF.

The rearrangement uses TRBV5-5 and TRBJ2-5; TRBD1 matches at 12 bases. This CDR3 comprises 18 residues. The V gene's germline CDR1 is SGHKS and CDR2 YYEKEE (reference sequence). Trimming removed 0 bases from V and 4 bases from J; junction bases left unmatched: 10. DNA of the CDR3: TGTGCCAGCAGCTTGGGGTACGGGACAGGGGGCTTCGGAGAGACCCAGTACTTC. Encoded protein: CASSLGYGTGGFGETQYF.

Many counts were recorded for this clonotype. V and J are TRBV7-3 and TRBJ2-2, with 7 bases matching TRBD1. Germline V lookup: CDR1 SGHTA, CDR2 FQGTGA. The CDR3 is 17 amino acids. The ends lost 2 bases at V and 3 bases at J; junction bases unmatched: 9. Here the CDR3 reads CASSLLLGGKDTGELFF. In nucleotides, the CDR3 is TGTGCCAGCAGCTTACTCTTAGGGGGCAAGGACACCGGGGAGCTGTTTTTT.